These T cell receptor beta chains were read from a single sample in a study of control samples from healthy donors and cancer patients. Clones were read by immunoSEQ multiplex PCR, and TCRdb kept only the in-frame ones, dropping some. The sample gives 170,000 or so clones, 94% of which show up once; about 1.5% is in the top ten. Source material: blood. These receptors were obtained from a woman aged 18-29 years in good health. The CDR3 runs from the conserved cysteine through the conserved F or W. The order of the fields is V gene, D gene, J gene, clone size, CDR3 DNA, CDR3 protein. D genes are given only for firm matches. Rows may omit the clone size; those that give it use once, few, many or a size class.

V: TRBV2
D: TRBD2
J: TRBJ2-3
size: .
DNA: TGTGCCAGCAGTGAATTAGCGGGGGGGCCAGATACGCAGTATTTT
CDR3: CASSELAGGPDTQYF

V: TRBV10-1
D: TRBD1
J: TRBJ2-7
size: .
DNA: TGCGCCAGCAGCGATGCCGGGACAGGGGCCCACGAGCAGTACTTC
CDR3: CASSDAGTGAHEQYF

V: TRBV7-9
D: .
J: TRBJ2-5
size: .
DNA: TGTGCCAGCAGCTTCAGAGAGACCCAGTACTTC
CDR3: CASSFRETQYF

V: TRBV7-8
D: TRBD1
J: TRBJ1-2
size: once
DNA: TGTGCCAGCAGCTGGAGGACAGGGGATGGCTACACCTTC
CDR3: CASSWRTGDGYTF

V: TRBV7-9
D: .
J: TRBJ1-1
size: .
DNA: TGTGCCAGCAGCTTAGTAATCTCGGGAGACAGAAACACTGAAGCTTTCTTT
CDR3: CASSLVISGDRNTEAFF

V: TRBV7-2
D: .
J: TRBJ2-3
size: .
DNA: TGTGCCAGCAGCTTACCCGGGACCCCTCGCGCAGATACGCAGTATTTT
CDR3: CASSLPGTPRADTQYF

V: TRBV6-1
D: TRBD1
J: TRBJ1-2
size: few
DNA: TGTGCCAGCAGTGAACGACAGGGGATTGATGGCTACACCTTC
CDR3: CASSERQGIDGYTF

V: TRBV7-8
D: .
J: TRBJ1-6
size: .
DNA: TGTGCCAGCAGCTCCCGATGGTTGGGGTCGGGGTCACCCCTCCACTTT
CDR3: CASSSRWLGSGSPLHF

V: TRBV24-1
D: .
J: TRBJ2-1
size: .
DNA: TGTGCCACCAGTGAATGGGATGGTGAGCAGTTCTTC
CDR3: CATSEWDGEQFF

V: TRBV5-1
D: .
J: TRBJ1-2
size: .
DNA: TGCGCCAGCAGCTTGAGTGGAGAAGGCGGCTACACCTTC
CDR3: CASSLSGEGGYTF

V: TRBV7-6
D: TRBD1
J: TRBJ1-1
size: once
DNA: TGTGCCAGCAGCTTTGGAGGACAGGGGAACACTGAAGCTTTCTTT
CDR3: CASSFGGQGNTEAFF

V: TRBV19
D: .
J: TRBJ2-7
size: .
DNA: TGTGCCAGTAGTTGCTCCGAGCAGTACTTC
CDR3: CASSCSEQYF

V: TRBV11-2
D: .
J: TRBJ1-4
size: .
DNA: TGTGCCAGCAGCTTAAGAGGGGCGTATGAAAAACTGTTTTTT
CDR3: CASSLRGAYEKLFF

V: TRBV18
D: TRBD1
J: TRBJ1-1
size: .
DNA: TGTGCCAGCTCAAACTCTATTGACAGGGGGTCGTCTGAAGCTTTCTTT
CDR3: CASSNSIDRGSSEAFF

V: TRBV14
D: .
J: TRBJ1-2
size: once
DNA: TGTGCCAGCAGCCAAACAGGACCTAACTATGGCTACACCTTC
CDR3: CASSQTGPNYGYTF

V: TRBV19
D: TRBD2
J: TRBJ2-5
size: .
DNA: TGTGCCAGTAGTAGAGGACGGGGGGGAGAGACCCAGTACTTC
CDR3: CASSRGRGGETQYF

V: TRBV7-2
D: .
J: TRBJ1-5
size: .
DNA: TGTGCCAGCAGCTCCCACAGGGATCAGCCCCAGCATTTT
CDR3: CASSSHRDQPQHF

V: TRBV7-9
D: TRBD1
J: TRBJ1-3
size: .
DNA: TGTGCCAGCAGCCCCGCAACGGGACAGTTTTTTGGAAACACCATATATTTT
CDR3: CASSPATGQFFGNTIYF

V: TRBV6-6
D: .
J: TRBJ1-6
size: .
DNA: TGTGCCAGCAGTTACAAACCGAAGGGTACAGGTTCACCCCTCCACTTT
CDR3: CASSYKPKGTGSPLHF

V: TRBV27
D: .
J: TRBJ1-1
size: .
DNA: TGTGCCAGCAGTTTATCGGGGGGGAACACTGAAGCTTTCTTT
CDR3: CASSLSGGNTEAFF

V: TRBV10-3
D: TRBD1
J: TRBJ1-2
size: .
DNA: TGTGCCACGGAAAAATCGACAGGGGATGGCTACACCTTC
CDR3: CATEKSTGDGYTF

V: TRBV6-5
D: .
J: TRBJ1-1
size: .
DNA: TGTGCCACCTGGTACAACACTGAAGCTTTCTTT
CDR3: CATWYNTEAFF

V: TRBV7-2
D: TRBD2
J: TRBJ2-4
size: .
DNA: TGTGCCAGCAGCTCGAAACGGTCCGGGGGGGCCAAAAACATTCAGTACTTC
CDR3: CASSSKRSGGAKNIQYF

V: TRBV6-5
D: .
J: TRBJ2-3
size: .
DNA: TGTGCCAGCAGCCCCGGACGGATAAGGGATACGCAGTATTTT
CDR3: CASSPGRIRDTQYF

V: TRBV6-5
D: TRBD2
J: TRBJ2-3
size: .
DNA: TGTGCCAGCGGGACTAGCGGGAGCACAGATACGCAGTATTTT
CDR3: CASGTSGSTDTQYF

V: TRBV28
D: .
J: TRBJ1-5
size: .
DNA: TGTGCCAGCAGTTTTTCCCGGGACAATCAGCCCCAGCATTTT
CDR3: CASSFSRDNQPQHF

V: TRBV14
D: .
J: TRBJ1-4
size: .
DNA: TGTGCCAGCAGCCAAGTCTACGGTGAAAAACTGTTTTTT
CDR3: CASSQVYGEKLFF

V: TRBV10-3
D: .
J: TRBJ2-5
size: .
DNA: TGTGCCATCAGCCTGTTAGAGCAAGAGACCCAGTACTTC
CDR3: CAISLLEQETQYF

V: TRBV28
D: TRBD1
J: TRBJ1-2
size: .
DNA: TGTGCCAGCAGAGTTCCCCCCGGGGCCGGGACAGAAAACTATGGCTACACCTTC
CDR3: CASRVPPGAGTENYGYTF

V: TRBV18
D: .
J: TRBJ2-3
size: .
DNA: TGTGCCAGCTCACCTTTGGCAGATACGCAGTATTTT
CDR3: CASSPLADTQYF

V: TRBV10-3
D: .
J: TRBJ1-5
size: .
DNA: TGTGCCATCAGTGAGTCGGGAACGGGCAATCAGCCCCAGCATTTT
CDR3: CAISESGTGNQPQHF

V: TRBV5-6
D: .
J: TRBJ1-2
size: .
DNA: TGTGCCAGCAGCTTGGGTGGGACCTATGGCTACACCTTC
CDR3: CASSLGGTYGYTF

V: TRBV18
D: .
J: TRBJ2-1
size: .
DNA: TGTGCCAGCTCGGCGCCGGGGAGCGGCAATGAGCAGTTCTTC
CDR3: CASSAPGSGNEQFF

V: TRBV27
D: .
J: TRBJ1-2
size: .
DNA: TGTGCCAGCAGTTCCCTCAGGGGTGACTATGGCTACACCTTC
CDR3: CASSSLRGDYGYTF

V: TRBV19
D: .
J: TRBJ1-4
size: .
DNA: TGTGCCAGTAGTACTCCCGGTCTGGGGGCGCTTACTAATGAAAAACTGTTTTTT
CDR3: CASSTPGLGALTNEKLFF

V: TRBV9
D: .
J: TRBJ1-1
size: .
DNA: TGTGCCAGCAGCGTAGATGCAGGGGAAGCTTTCTTT
CDR3: CASSVDAGEAFF

V: TRBV11-2
D: .
J: TRBJ2-5
size: .
DNA: TGTGCCAGCAGCTTAGAGGGAAAGGAGACCCAGTACTTC
CDR3: CASSLEGKETQYF

V: TRBV7-2
D: .
J: TRBJ1-1
size: .
DNA: TGTGCCAGCAGCTTACGTTGGGGGGACACTGAAGCTTTCTTT
CDR3: CASSLRWGDTEAFF

V: TRBV3-1/TRBV3-2
D: TRBD2
J: TRBJ2-7
size: .
DNA: TGTGCCAGCAGCCGAGGACTAGCGGGAGACTACGAGCAGTACTTC
CDR3: CASSRGLAGDYEQYF

V: TRBV14
D: TRBD1
J: TRBJ1-5
size: .
DNA: TGTGCCAGCAGCCGTCCACAGGGGGCAGGTCAGCCCCAGCATTTT
CDR3: CASSRPQGAGQPQHF

V: TRBV19
D: .
J: TRBJ1-1
size: .
DNA: TGTGCCAGTAGTATAGCATTCCGGGTCATGAACACTGAAGCTTTCTTT
CDR3: CASSIAFRVMNTEAFF

V: TRBV28
D: .
J: TRBJ2-2
size: .
DNA: TGTGCCAGCAGTTTAATGTCCCTGCTTGGAACCGGGGAGCTGTTTTTT
CDR3: CASSLMSLLGTGELFF

V: TRBV24-1
D: .
J: TRBJ1-4
size: .
DNA: TGTGCCACCAGTGATTCCCTTCAAGGCGAAAAACTGTTTTTT
CDR3: CATSDSLQGEKLFF

V: TRBV2
D: .
J: TRBJ2-7
size: .
DNA: TGTGCCAGCCGACAGAGCTCCTACGAGCAGTACTTC
CDR3: CASRQSSYEQYF

V: TRBV5-6
D: .
J: TRBJ2-2
size: .
DNA: TGTGCCAGCAGCTTGTTGTGGGTCGGGGAGCTGTTTTTT
CDR3: CASSLLWVGELFF

V: TRBV5-1
D: TRBD1
J: TRBJ2-1
size: .
DNA: TGCGCCAGCAGGCCTACCCCGGGACAGGGTATCCACAATGAGCAGTTCTTC
CDR3: CASRPTPGQGIHNEQFF

V: TRBV7-7
D: TRBD1
J: TRBJ2-1
size: .
DNA: TGTGCTAGCAGCTCCAGAGTGGGACAGGGGTACAATGAGCAGTTCTTC
CDR3: CASSSRVGQGYNEQFF

V: TRBV6-4
D: .
J: TRBJ2-1
size: .
DNA: TGTGCCAGCAGTGTTTGGAGGGACCCAGCTAGGAATGAGCAGTTCTTC
CDR3: CASSVWRDPARNEQFF

V: TRBV6-4
D: TRBD1
J: TRBJ1-1
size: .
DNA: TGTGCCAGCAGGCAACAGGGGGACACTGAAGCTTTCTTT
CDR3: CASRQQGDTEAFF

V: TRBV18
D: .
J: TRBJ1-1
size: once
DNA: TGTGCCAGCTCACCAGCGGGGGACACTGAAGCTTTCTTT
CDR3: CASSPAGDTEAFF

V: TRBV19
D: .
J: TRBJ1-6
size: .
DNA: TGTGCCAGTAGTATAGGTTTGGGGGGCGCCTCCTATAATTCACCCCTCCACTTT
CDR3: CASSIGLGGASYNSPLHF

V: TRBV7-9
D: TRBD1
J: TRBJ1-6
size: .
DNA: TGTGCCAGCAGCCTAGGACAGGACGGCTCACCCCTCCACTTT
CDR3: CASSLGQDGSPLHF

V: TRBV28
D: TRBD1
J: TRBJ1-5
size: .
DNA: TGTGCCAGCAGTTTACCACCGGGACAGAATCAGCCCCAGCATTTT
CDR3: CASSLPPGQNQPQHF

V: TRBV6-2/TRBV6-3
D: .
J: TRBJ1-5
size: .
DNA: TGTGCCAGCACCCCCAGGGAACAACGGGAGCCCCAGCATTTT
CDR3: CASTPREQREPQHF

V: TRBV2
D: .
J: TRBJ2-1
size: .
DNA: TGTGCCAACGTACCCTCGGATTACGAGCAGTTCTTC
CDR3: CANVPSDYEQFF

V: TRBV24-1
D: .
J: TRBJ2-1
size: .
DNA: TGTGCCACCAGTGATCCTTACTACAATGAGCAGTTCTTC
CDR3: CATSDPYYNEQFF